There are a few counts of the clone carrying this T cell receptor beta chain. Germline V gene sequence: CDR1 MNHNS, CDR2 SASEGT. CDR3 length: 16 residues. The V and J ends lost 3 bases and 2 bases, in that order; junction bases with no gene match: 10. The data are from a study of glioma-infiltrating T cells. Amplification of TCR alpha and beta CDR3 regions from RNA used iRepertoire nested multiplex PCR. TCRdb recomputed calls from the multiplex PCR reads with MiXCR, one row per CDR3 protein. This table holds around 350,000 distinct CDR3 sequences, approximately 42% found once. The J gene is TRBJ2-7, the V gene TRBV6-1; TRBD1 matches at 7 bases. This sequence originates from a human donor with low-grade glioma or glioblastoma, undergoing nonglioma brain surgery, or in good health (not recorded which). The specimen was glioma tissue, nonneoplastic brain tissue, or PBMCs (not recorded which). Here the CDR3 DNA reads TGTGCCAGCAGTGACCGTAACAGGGGTCCTACCTACGAGCAGTACTTC. Translating it yields CASSDRNRGPTYEQYF.